A selection of T cell receptor beta chains follows, all from one sample in a study of PD-L1 blockade in urothelial cancer. Produced via immunoSEQ multiplex PCR; TCRdb's table is partial and in-frame only. The sample has 80,000 to 90,000 clones; under 90% are singletons. The starting material was PBMCs, obtained around atezolizumab (anti-PD-L1) treatment. The receptors derive from a man between 60 and 70 years old with urothelial cancer. Both conserved end residues are part of each CDR3. Each record gives: clone size, V gene, D gene, J gene, CDR3 DNA, CDR3 protein. The D gene is left open where the match is weak. Clone size is shown for a subset of rows, as once, few, many or a class of expanded clone.

>.|TRBV18|.|TRBJ2-3
TGTGCCAGCTCACCACCGGTCGGGGAAAATACGCAGTATTTT
CASSPPVGENTQYF
>.|TRBV5-4|TRBD2|TRBJ2-3
TGTGCCAGCAGCCCCAGACTAGCGGGAGGTAGGACAGATACGCAGTATTTT
CASSPRLAGGRTDTQYF
>.|TRBV2|.|TRBJ2-7
TGTGCCAGCATCTCAGTCGGACTCTCCTCCTACGAGCAGTACTTC
CASISVGLSSYEQYF
>.|TRBV5-4|TRBD2|TRBJ2-1
TGTGCCAGCAGCTTGGCCCCTAGCGGGAGAAGTGAGCAGTTCTTC
CASSLAPSGRSEQFF
>.|TRBV7-3|.|TRBJ1-6
TGTGCCAGCAGCTTAAGCAGGGGTGATTCACCCCTCCACTTT
CASSLSRGDSPLHF
>.|TRBV2|TRBD1|TRBJ1-5
TGTGCCAGCAGTGAGAGGGGGCGCAATCAGCCCCAGCATTTT
CASSERGRNQPQHF
>.|TRBV4-3|TRBD1|TRBJ1-1
TGCGCCAGCAGCCAGGGGACAGGGTACACTGAAGCTTTCTTT
CASSQGTGYTEAFF
>few|TRBV6-1|.|TRBJ2-6
TGTGCCAGCCGGCGGGACTCTGGGGCCAACGTCCTGACTTTC
CASRRDSGANVLTF
>.|TRBV29-1|TRBD2|TRBJ2-3
TGCAGCGTTGAATATAGCGGGAGTTCGCAGTATTTT
CSVEYSGSSQYF
>once|TRBV7-6|.|TRBJ2-2
TGTGCCAGCAGCTTACGGGTCGGCGACCCCGGGGAGCTGTTTTTT
CASSLRVGDPGELFF
>once|TRBV14|.|TRBJ1-1
TGTGCCAGCAGCCCTCGGCGAGGTGCGTACACTGAAGCTTTCTTT
CASSPRRGAYTEAFF
>.|TRBV2|.|TRBJ1-2
TGTGCCAGCAGTGTTGATCAGGGGCGCGGTAAGGGCTACACCTTC
CASSVDQGRGKGYTF
>.|TRBV7-2|TRBD1|TRBJ1-1
TGTGCCAGCAGCCCAGGGACAGGGGGGAATACTGAAGCTTTCTTT
CASSPGTGGNTEAFF
>few|TRBV29-1|.|TRBJ1-3
TGCAGCGTGGAACAGGGCGCGGGAAACACCATATATTTT
CSVEQGAGNTIYF
>.|TRBV5-1|.|TRBJ1-1
TGCGCCAGCACTACCGTTGACAGGAACACTGAAGCTTTCTTT
CASTTVDRNTEAFF
>.|TRBV20-1|.|TRBJ2-1
TGCAGTACGAGGGGGGGCCATGAGCAGTTCTTC
CSTRGGHEQFF
>.|TRBV5-1|.|TRBJ1-5
TGCGCCAGCAGCTTGGAAGGACAGTCTCAACAGCCCCAGCATTTT
CASSLEGQSQQPQHF
>.|TRBV19|.|TRBJ1-2
TGTGCCAGTAGTATCCCCAGGGTATCGGGTGGCTACACCTTC
CASSIPRVSGGYTF
>.|TRBV9|TRBD1|TRBJ1-3
TGTGCCAGCAGCGTAGAGGGGGACAGGGGTGTTTCTGGAAACACCATATATTTT
CASSVEGDRGVSGNTIYF
>.|TRBV25-1|.|TRBJ1-1
TGTGCCAGCAGTGGGACTAGTGGGGCGGGGTACACTGAAGCTTTCTTT
CASSGTSGAGYTEAFF
>.|TRBV7-3|TRBD2|TRBJ2-1
TGTGCCAGCAGACCCACTACTAGCGGGAGGGGTGAGCAGTTCTTC
CASRPTTSGRGEQFF
>.|TRBV2|TRBD1|TRBJ1-2
TGTGCCAGGTGGGGCCAGGGGGTATATGGCTACACCTTC
CARWGQGVYGYTF
>.|TRBV6-1|.|TRBJ2-6
TGTGCCAGCAGTGAAAGCGGTCTAGCTGGGGCCAACGTCCTGACTTTC
CASSESGLAGANVLTF
>.|TRBV30|TRBD1|TRBJ1-4
TGTGCCTGGGGACAGGGGTTGGGTGAAAAACTGTTTTTT
CAWGQGLGEKLFF